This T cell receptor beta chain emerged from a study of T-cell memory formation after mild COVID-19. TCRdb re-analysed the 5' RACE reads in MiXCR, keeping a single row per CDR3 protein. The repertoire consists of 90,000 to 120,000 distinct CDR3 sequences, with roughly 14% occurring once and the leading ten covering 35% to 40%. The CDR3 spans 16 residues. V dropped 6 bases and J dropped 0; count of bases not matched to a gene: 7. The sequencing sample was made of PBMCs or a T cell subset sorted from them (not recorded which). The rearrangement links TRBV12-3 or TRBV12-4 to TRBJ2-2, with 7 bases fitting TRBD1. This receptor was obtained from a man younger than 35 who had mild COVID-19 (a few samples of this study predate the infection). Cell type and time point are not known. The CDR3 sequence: CASSSWDSANTGELFF. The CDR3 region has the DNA TGTGCCAGCAGCTCCTGGGACAGCGCGAACACCGGGGAGCTGTTTTTT.